This T cell receptor (beta chain) originates from a study of cytomegalovirus exposure and HLA in healthy donors. As to this clone: Its antigen is not identified.

It was with 60 Vbeta and 13 Jbeta primers that the PCR ran. The protocol was immunoSEQ multiplex PCR, while the TCRdb copy is restricted to in-frame clones and leaves out a portion. The sample shows 95,000 to 150,000 clones, approximately 72% of them seen only once. This CDR3 spans 11 amino acids. Germline V gene sequence: CDR1 GTSNPN, CDR2 SVGIG (reference sequence). With 4 bases removed from V and 3 bases from J, the gap between germline ends came to 7 bases. Findings of the study overall: In a later analysis, CMV-associated beta chains were mostly HLA-associated, it appeared. In a later analysis, at a false discovery rate of 0.05, some 15,000 TCR beta sequences were associated with HLA alleles. In vitro work confirmed that a few CMV-associated chains recognize CMV antigens.

Sequencing was performed on PBMCs. The receptor comes from a man aged 18-30 years in good health and CMV-seronegative. This chain connects TRBV30 to TRBJ2-7; perhaps TRBD1 as D (5 bases). For the CDR3, the DNA is TGTGCCTGGAATACAGGCTACGAGCAGTACTTC. Translation gives CAWNTGYEQYF.